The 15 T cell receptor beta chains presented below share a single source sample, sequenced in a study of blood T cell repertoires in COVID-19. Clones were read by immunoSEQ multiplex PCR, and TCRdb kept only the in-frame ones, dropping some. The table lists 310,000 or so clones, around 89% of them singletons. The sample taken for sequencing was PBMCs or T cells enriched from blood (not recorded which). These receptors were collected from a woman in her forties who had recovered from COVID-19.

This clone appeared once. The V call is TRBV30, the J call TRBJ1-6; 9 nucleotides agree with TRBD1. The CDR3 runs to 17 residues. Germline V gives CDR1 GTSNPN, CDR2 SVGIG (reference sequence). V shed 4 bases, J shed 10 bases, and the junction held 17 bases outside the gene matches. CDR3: CAWTRPALQGARSPLHF. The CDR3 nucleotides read TGTGCCTGGACCCGACCCGCCTTACAGGGGGCGAGGTCACCCCTCCACTTT.

The DNA for the CDR3 is TGTGCCAGCAGCTTGAGAACTTATAATTCACCCCTCCACTTT. Amino acids: CASSLRTYNSPLHF. The rearrangement links TRBV7-9 to TRBJ1-6, with D unresolved. Germline-derived CDR1 and CDR2 are SEHNR and FQNEAQ (reference sequence). The CDR3 runs to 14 residues. Between the trimmed V and J ends, which lost 3 bases and 4 bases, there was a span of 7 bases.

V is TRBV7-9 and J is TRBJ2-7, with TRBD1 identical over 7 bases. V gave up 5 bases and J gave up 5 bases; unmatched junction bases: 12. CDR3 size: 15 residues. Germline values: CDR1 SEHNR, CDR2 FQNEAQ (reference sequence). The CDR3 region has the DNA TGTGCCAGCAGCCGAGGACAGGCCAGAGGGGACGAGCAGTACTTC. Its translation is CASSRGQARGDEQYF. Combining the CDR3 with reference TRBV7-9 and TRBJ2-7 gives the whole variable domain DTGVSQNPRHKITKRGQNVTFRCDPISEHNRLYWYRQTLGQGPEFLTYFQNEAQLEKSRLLSDRFSAERPKGSFSTLEIQRTEQGDSAMYLCASSRGQARGDEQYFGPGTRLTVT.

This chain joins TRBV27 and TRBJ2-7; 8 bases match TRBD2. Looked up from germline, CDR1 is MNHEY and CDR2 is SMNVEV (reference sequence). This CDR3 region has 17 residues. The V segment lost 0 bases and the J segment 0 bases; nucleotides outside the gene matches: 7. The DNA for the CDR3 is TGTGCCAGCAGTTTATCGGGGACTAGATTCAGCTCCTACGAGCAGTACTTC. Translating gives CASSLSGTRFSSYEQYF.

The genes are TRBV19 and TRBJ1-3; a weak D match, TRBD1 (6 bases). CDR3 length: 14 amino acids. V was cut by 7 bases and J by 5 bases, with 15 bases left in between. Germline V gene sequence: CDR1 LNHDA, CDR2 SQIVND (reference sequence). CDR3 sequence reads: CASTTQGYRNTIYF. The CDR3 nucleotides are TGTGCCAGTACCACACAGGGCTACCGAAACACCATATATTTT.

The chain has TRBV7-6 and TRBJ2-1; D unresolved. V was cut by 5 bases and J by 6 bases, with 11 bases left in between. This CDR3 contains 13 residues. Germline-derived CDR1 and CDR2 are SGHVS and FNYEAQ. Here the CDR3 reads CASSLPTSNEQFF. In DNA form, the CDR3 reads TGTGCCAGCAGCCTACCGACTTCCAATGAGCAGTTCTTC.

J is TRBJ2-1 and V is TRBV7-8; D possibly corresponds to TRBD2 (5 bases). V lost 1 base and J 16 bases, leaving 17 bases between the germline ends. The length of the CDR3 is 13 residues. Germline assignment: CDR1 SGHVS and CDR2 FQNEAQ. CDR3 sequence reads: CASSLDLEEVEFF. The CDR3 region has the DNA TGTGCCAGCAGCTTAGACCTAGAGGAGGTTGAATTCTTC.

The CDR3 spells CATLPGQGLQETQYF. For the CDR3, the DNA is TGTGCCACCCTCCCGGGACAGGGACTCCAAGAGACCCAGTACTTC. V usage is TRBV10-3 and J usage is TRBJ2-5; 9 bases match TRBD1. Germline V gene lookup returns CDR1 ENHRY and CDR2 SYGVKD. Germline trimming cut 10 bases from V and 1 base from J; bases unmatched to any gene: 10. The CDR3 loop spans 15 amino acids.

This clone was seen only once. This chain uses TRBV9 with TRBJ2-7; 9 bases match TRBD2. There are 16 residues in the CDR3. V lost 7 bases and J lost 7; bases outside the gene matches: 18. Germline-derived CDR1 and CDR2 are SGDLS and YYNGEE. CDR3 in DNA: TGTGCCAGCGCTGCGGGAATCGGGACTAGCTACAGGGAGCAGTACTTC. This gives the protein CASAAGIGTSYREQYF. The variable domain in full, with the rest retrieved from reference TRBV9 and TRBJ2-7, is DSGVTQTPKHLITATGQRVTLRCSPRSGDLSVYWYQQSLDQGLQFLIQYYNGEERAKGNILERFSAQQFPDLHSELNLSSLELGDSALYFCASAAGIGTSYREQYFGPGTRLTVT.

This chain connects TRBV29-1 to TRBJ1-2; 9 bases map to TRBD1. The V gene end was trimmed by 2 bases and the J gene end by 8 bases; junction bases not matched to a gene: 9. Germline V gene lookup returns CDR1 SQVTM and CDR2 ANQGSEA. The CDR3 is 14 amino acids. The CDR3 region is CSVETPGQGEGYTF. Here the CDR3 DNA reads TGCAGCGTTGAAACCCCGGGACAGGGAGAGGGCTACACCTTC.

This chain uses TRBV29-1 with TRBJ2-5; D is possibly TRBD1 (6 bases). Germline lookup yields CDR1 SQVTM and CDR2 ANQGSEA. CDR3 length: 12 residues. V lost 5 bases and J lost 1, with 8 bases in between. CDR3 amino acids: CSVRDTQETQYF. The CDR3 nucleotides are TGCAGCGTTCGGGACACCCAAGAGACCCAGTACTTC.

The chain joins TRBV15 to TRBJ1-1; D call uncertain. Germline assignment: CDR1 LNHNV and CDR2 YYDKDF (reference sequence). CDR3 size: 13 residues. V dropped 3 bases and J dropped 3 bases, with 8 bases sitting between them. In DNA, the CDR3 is TGTGCCACCAGCAGGGACTCCCACACTGAAGCTTTCTTT. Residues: CATSRDSHTEAFF.

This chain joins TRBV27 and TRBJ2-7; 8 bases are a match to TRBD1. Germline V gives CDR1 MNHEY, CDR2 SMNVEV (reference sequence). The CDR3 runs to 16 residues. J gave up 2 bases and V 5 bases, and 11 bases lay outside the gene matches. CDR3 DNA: TGTGCCAGCAGTGCCTCACAGGGGGAGGTTCCCTACGAGCAGTACTTC. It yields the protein CASSASQGEVPYEQYF.

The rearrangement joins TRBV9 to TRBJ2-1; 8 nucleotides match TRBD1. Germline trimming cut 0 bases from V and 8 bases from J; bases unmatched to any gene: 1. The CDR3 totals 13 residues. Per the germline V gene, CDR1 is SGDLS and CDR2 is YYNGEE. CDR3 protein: CASSVEGQDEQFF. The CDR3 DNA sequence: TGTGCCAGCAGCGTAGAGGGACAGGATGAGCAGTTCTTC.

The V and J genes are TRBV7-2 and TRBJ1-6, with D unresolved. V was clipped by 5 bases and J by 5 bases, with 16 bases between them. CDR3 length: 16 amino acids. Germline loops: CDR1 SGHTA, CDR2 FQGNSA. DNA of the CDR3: TGTGCCAGCAGCCCGCTCATAGGGAGGCATAATTCACCCCTCCACTTT. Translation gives CASSPLIGRHNSPLHF.